This TCR beta chain was identified during a study of CDR3 diversity in severe acne. This CDR3 spans 14 amino acids. Germline CDR1 reads SGDLS; CDR2 reads YYNGEE. Worth noting for this clonotype: In this CDR3 the conserved last residue, phenylalanine or tryptophan, is missing, so a read error is likely.

TCRdb fed the PCR reads into MiXCR, producing one record per CDR3 protein. The table shows over 90,000 distinct CDR3 sequences, with roughly half occurring only once. The sequenced material came from blood. This chain uses TRBV9 with TRBJ2-7; D ambiguous. The source of this sequence is a male donor with acne. The CDR3 coding sequence is TGTGCCAGCAGAGCCAGCCGTAGGACCTACGGGCAGTACATC. Translating gives CASRASRRTYGQYI.